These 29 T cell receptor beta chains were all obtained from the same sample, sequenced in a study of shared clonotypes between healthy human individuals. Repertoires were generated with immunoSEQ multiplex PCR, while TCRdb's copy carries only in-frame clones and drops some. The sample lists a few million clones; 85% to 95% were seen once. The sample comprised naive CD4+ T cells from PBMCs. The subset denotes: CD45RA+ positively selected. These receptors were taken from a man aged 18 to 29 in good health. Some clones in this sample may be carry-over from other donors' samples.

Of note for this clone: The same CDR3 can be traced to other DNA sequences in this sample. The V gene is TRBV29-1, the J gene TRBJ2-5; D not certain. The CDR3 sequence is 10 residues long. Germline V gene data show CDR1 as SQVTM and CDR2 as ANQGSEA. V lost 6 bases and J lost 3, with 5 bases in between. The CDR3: CSVEKETQYF. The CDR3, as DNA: TGCAGCGTCGAGAAAGAGACCCAGTACTTC.

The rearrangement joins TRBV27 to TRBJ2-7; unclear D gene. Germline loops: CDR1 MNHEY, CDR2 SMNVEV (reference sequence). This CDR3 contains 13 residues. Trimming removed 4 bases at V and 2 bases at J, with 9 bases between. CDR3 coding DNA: TGTGCCAGCAGTTGGGGTTCGGCCTACGAGCAGTACTTC. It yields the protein CASSWGSAYEQYF.

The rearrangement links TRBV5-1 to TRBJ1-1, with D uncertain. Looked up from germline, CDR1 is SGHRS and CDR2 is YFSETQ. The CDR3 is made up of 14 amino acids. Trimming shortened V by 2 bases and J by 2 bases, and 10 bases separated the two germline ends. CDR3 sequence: CASSLAPSNTEAFF. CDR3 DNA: TGCGCCAGCAGCTTAGCCCCCTCAAACACTGAAGCTTTCTTT.

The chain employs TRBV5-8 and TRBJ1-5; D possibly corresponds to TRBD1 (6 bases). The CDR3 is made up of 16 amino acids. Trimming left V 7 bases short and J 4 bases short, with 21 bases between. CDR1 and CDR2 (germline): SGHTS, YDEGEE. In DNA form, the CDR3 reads TGTGCCAGCGCCCGTGCCCAGTGGGGGCGGAATCAGCCCCAGCATTTT. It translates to CASARAQWGRNQPQHF. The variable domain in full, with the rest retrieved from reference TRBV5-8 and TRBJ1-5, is EAGVTQSPTHLIKTRGQQATLRCSPISGHTSVYWYQQALGLGLQFLLWYDEGEERNRGNFPPRFSGRQFPNYSSELNVNALELEDSALYLCASARAQWGRNQPQHFGDGTRLSIL.

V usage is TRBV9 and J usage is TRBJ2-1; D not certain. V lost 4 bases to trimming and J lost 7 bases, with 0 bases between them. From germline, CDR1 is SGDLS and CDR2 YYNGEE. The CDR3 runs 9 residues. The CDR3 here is CASSNEQFF. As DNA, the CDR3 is TGTGCCAGCAGCAATGAGCAGTTCTTC.

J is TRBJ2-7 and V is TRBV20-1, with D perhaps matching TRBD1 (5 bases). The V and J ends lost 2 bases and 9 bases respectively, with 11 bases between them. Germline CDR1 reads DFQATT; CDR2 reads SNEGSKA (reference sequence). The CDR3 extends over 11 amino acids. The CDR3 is CSARTRAGQYF. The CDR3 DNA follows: TGCAGTGCTAGAACCAGGGCCGGGCAGTACTTC.

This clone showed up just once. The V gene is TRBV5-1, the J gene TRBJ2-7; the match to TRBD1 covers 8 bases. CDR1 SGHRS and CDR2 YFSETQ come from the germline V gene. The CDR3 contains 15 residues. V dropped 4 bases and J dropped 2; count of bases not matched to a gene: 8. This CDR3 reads CASSRTTGATYEQYF. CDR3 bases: TGCGCCAGCAGCCGGACGACAGGGGCGACCTACGAGCAGTACTTC. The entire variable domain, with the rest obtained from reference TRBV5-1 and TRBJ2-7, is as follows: KAGVTQTPRYLIKTRGQQVTLSCSPISGHRSVSWYQQTPGQGLQFLFEYFSETQRNKGNFPGRFSGRQFSNSRSEMNVSTLELGDSALYLCASSRTTGATYEQYFGPGTRLTVT.

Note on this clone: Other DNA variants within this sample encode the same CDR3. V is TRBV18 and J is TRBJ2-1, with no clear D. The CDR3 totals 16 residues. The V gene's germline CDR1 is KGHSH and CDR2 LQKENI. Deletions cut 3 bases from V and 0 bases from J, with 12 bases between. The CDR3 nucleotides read TGTGCCAGCTCACCTGTCCGGTCGAGCTCCTACAATGAGCAGTTCTTC. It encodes CASSPVRSSSYNEQFF.

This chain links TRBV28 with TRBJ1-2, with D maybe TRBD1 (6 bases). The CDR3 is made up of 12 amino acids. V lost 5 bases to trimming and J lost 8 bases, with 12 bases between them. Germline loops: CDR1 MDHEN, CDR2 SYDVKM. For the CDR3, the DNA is TGTGCCAGCAGTGCTTCTCAGGGGGGCTACACCTTC. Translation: CASSASQGGYTF.

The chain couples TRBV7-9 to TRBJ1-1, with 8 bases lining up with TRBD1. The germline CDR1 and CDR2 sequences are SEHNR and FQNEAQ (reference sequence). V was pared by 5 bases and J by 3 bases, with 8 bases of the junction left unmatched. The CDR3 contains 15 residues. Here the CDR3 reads CASSTGQGWDTEAFF. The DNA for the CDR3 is TGTGCCAGCAGCACCGGACAGGGTTGGGACACTGAAGCTTTCTTT.

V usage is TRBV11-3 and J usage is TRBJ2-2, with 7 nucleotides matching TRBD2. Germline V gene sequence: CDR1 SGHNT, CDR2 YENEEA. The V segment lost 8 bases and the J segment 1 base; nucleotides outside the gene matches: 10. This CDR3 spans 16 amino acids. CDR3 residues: CASAVGGSGNTGELFF. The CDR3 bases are TGTGCCAGCGCGGTTGGCGGGAGTGGGAACACCGGGGAGCTGTTTTTT.

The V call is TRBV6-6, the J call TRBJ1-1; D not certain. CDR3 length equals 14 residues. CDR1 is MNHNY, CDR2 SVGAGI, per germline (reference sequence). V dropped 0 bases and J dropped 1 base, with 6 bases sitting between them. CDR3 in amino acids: CASSYSPRNTEAFF. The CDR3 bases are TGTGCCAGCAGTTACTCACCGAGGAACACTGAAGCTTTCTTT.

The CDR3 spells CASSSSRTSPDTQYF. CDR3 coding DNA: TGTGCCAGCAGTTCCTCCAGGACCTCCCCCGATACGCAGTATTTT. The chain couples TRBV4-2 to TRBJ2-3; D is undetermined. The CDR3 covers 15 residues. Trimming shortened V by 6 bases and J by 6 bases, and 19 bases separated the two germline ends. Germline-derived CDR1 and CDR2 are LGHNA and YNFKEQ.

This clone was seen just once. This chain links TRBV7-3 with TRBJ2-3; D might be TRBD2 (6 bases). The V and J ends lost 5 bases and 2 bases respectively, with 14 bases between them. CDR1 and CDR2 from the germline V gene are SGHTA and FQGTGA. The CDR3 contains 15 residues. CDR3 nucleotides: TGTGCCAGCAGCCCGTCCGGGAGATACACAGATACGCAGTATTTT. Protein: CASSPSGRYTDTQYF. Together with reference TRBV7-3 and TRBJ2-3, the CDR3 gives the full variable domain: GAGVSQTPSNKVTEKGKYVELRCDPISGHTALYWYRQSLGQGPEFLIYFQGTGAADDSGLPNDRFFAVRPEGSVSTLKIQRTERGDSAVYLCASSPSGRYTDTQYFGPGTRLTVL.

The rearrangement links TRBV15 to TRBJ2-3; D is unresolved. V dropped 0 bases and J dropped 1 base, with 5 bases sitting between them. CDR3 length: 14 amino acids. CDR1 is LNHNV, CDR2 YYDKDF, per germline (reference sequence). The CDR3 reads CATSRDPGTDTQYF. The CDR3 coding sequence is TGTGCCACCAGCAGAGATCCGGGCACAGATACGCAGTATTTT.

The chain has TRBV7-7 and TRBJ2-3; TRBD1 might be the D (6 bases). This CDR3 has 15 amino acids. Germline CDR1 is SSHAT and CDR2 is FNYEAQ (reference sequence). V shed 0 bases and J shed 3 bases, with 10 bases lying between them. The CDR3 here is CASSLAPGETDTQYF. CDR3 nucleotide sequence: TGTGCCAGCAGCTTAGCGCCAGGGGAGACAGATACGCAGTATTTT.

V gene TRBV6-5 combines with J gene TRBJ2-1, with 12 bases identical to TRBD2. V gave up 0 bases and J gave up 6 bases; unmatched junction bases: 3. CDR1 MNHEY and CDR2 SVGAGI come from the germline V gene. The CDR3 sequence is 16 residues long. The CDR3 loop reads CASSYSRLAGVNEQFF. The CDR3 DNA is TGTGCCAGCAGTTACTCGAGACTAGCGGGAGTCAATGAGCAGTTCTTC.

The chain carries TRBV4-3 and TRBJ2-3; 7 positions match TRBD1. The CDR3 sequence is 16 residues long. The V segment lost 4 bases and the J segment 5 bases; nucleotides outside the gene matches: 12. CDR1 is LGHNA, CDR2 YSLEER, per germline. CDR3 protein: CASSPGEGAFRDTQYF. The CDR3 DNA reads TGCGCCAGCAGCCCCGGAGAGGGGGCATTCAGAGATACGCAGTATTTT.

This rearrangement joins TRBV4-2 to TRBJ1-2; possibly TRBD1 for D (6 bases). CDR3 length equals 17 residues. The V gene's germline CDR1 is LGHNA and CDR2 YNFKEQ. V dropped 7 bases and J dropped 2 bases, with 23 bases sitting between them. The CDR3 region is CASTDPRTASRNYGYTF. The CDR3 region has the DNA TGTGCCAGCACCGACCCTAGGACAGCATCAAGGAACTATGGCTACACCTTC.

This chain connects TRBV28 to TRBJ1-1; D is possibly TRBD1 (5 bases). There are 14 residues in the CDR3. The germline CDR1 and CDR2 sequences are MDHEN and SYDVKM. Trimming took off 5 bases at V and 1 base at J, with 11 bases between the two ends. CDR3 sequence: CASSPVGGNTEAFF. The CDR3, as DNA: TGTGCCAGCAGTCCCGTGGGGGGGAACACTGAAGCTTTCTTT.

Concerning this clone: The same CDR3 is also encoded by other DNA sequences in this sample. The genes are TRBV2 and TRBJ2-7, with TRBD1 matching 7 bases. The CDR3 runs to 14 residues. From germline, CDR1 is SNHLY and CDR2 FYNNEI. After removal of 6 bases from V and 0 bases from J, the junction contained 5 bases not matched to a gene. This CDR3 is CASSRDRSSYEQYF. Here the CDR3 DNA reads TGTGCCAGCAGCAGGGACAGAAGCTCCTACGAGCAGTACTTC. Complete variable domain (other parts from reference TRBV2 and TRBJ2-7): EPEVTQTPSHQVTQMGQEVILRCVPISNHLYFYWYRQILGQKVEFLVSFYNNEISEKSEIFDDQFSVERPDGSNFTLKIRSTKLEDSAMYFCASSRDRSSYEQYFGPGTRLTVT.

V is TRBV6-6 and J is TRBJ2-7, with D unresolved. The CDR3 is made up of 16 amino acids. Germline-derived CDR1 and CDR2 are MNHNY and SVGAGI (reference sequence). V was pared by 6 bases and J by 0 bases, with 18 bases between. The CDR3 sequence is CASSPTSPSSSYEQYF. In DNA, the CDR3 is TGTGCCAGCAGCCCCACCAGCCCCTCGAGCTCCTACGAGCAGTACTTC.

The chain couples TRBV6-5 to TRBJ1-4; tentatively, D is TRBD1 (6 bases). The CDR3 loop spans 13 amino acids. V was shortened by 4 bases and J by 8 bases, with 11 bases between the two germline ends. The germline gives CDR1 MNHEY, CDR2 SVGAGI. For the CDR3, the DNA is TGTGCCAGCAGTTGGGGGGCGCGGGAAAAACTGTTTTTT. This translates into CASSWGAREKLFF.

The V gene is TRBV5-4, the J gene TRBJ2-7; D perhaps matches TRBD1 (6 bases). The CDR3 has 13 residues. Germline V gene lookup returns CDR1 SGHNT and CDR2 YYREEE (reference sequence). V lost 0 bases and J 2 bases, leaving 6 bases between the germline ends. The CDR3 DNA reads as TGTGCCAGCAGCTTGGACAGGGCCTACGAGCAGTACTTC. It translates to CASSLDRAYEQYF.

This chain's CDR3 is CASSLVGGGETQYF. CDR3 DNA: TGTGCCAGCAGCTTAGTAGGGGGAGGGGAGACCCAGTACTTC. V gene TRBV11-1 combines with J gene TRBJ2-5; the D gene is possibly TRBD2 (7 bases). Trimming removed 1 base from V and 5 bases from J, with 11 bases in between. This CDR3 has 14 amino acids. Per the germline V gene, CDR1 is SGHAT and CDR2 is FQDESV (reference sequence).

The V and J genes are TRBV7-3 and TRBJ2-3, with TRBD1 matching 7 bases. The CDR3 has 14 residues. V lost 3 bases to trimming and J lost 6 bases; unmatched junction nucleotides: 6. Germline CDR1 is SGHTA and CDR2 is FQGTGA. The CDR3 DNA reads TGTGCCAGCAGCTTGAAGGGGGCGGATGATACGCAGTATTTT. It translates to CASSLKGADDTQYF.

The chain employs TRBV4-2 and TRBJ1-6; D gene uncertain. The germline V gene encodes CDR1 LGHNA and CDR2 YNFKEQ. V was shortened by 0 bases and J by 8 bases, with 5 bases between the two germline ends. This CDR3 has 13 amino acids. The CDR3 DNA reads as TGTGCCAGCAGCCAAGATTACCATTCACCCCTCCACTTT. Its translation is CASSQDYHSPLHF.

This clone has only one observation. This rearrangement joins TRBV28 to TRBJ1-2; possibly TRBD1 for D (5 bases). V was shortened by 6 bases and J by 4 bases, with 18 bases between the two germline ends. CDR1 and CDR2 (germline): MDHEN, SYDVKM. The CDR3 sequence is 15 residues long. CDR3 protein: CASRKTGRTFYGYTF. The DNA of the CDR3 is TGTGCCAGCAGAAAGACGGGACGGACGTTCTATGGCTACACCTTC.

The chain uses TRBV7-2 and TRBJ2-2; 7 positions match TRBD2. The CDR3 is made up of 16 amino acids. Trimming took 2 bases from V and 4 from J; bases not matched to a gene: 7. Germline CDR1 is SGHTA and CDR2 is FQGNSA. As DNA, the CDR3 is TGTGCCAGCAGCTTATTTAGTAGCGGGTCCACCGGGGAGCTGTTTTTT. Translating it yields CASSLFSSGSTGELFF.